One sample yielded the 17 T cell receptor beta chains listed below, sequenced in a study of T cell repertoires in cytomegalovirus infection. TCRdb reanalysed the reads using MiXCR and keeps one entry per CDR3 protein. The table records under 200,000 distinct CDR3 sequences, 28% of them present only once. Sequences were obtained from PBMCs. The source of these receptors is a human donor in good health (CMV status not recorded). Some clones in this sample may be carry-over from other donors' samples.

This clonotype was counted at least ten times. CDR3 sequence (DNA): TGTGCCAGCAGCTCCTCGGGGACCTATTCTGGAAACACCATATATTTT. Protein product: CASSSSGTYSGNTIYF. This chain connects TRBV7-2 to TRBJ1-3, with D possibly matching TRBD1 (5 bases). CDR3 length equals 16 residues. The germline gives CDR1 SGHTA, CDR2 FQGNSA. V was trimmed by 4 bases and J by 1 base, leaving 14 bases between them.

This clonotype showed up just a few times. The chain links TRBV12-3 or TRBV12-4 to TRBJ1-1; 8 bases line up with TRBD1. The CDR3 consists of 14 residues. Trimming removed 5 bases from V and 6 bases from J; junction bases left unmatched: 8. The CDR3 loop reads CASSPGQAFPEAFF. The CDR3 DNA follows: TGTGCCAGCAGTCCGGGACAGGCTTTCCCTGAAGCTTTCTTT.

In this sample, this clonotype turned up many times. The rearrangement joins TRBV7-8 to TRBJ2-3, with 9 nucleotides matching TRBD2. Germline V gene data show CDR1 as SGHVS and CDR2 as FQNEAQ. Losses at the gene ends were 5 bases for V and 1 base for J; bases not matched to a gene: 4. This CDR3 region has 15 residues. The DNA of the CDR3 is TGTGCCAGCAGCGGCGGGGGGGAGGGCACAGATACGCAGTATTTT. As protein: CASSGGGEGTDTQYF. Complete variable domain (other parts from reference TRBV7-8 and TRBJ2-3): GAGVSQSPRYKVAKRGQDVALRCDPISGHVSLFWYQQALGQGPEFLTYFQNEAQLDKSGLPSDRFFAERPEGSVSTLKIQRTQQEDSAVYLCASSGGGEGTDTQYFGPGTRLTVL.

This clonotype occurred a few times. The gene calls are TRBV6-2 or TRBV6-3 and TRBJ2-7; 8 positions match TRBD1. V lost 7 bases and J lost 0; bases outside the gene matches: 11. The CDR3 runs 16 residues. Germline loops: CDR1 MNHEY, CDR2 SVGEGT. CDR3 bases: TGTGCCAGCACCGACCTGGGACAGGCCATCTCCTACGAGCAGTACTTC. Translated: CASTDLGQAISYEQYF.

The chain couples TRBV10-3 to TRBJ2-1; no clear D. Trimming stripped 3 bases from V and 4 bases from J, with 10 bases between. The CDR3 runs to 14 residues. Germline V gene data show CDR1 as ENHRY and CDR2 as SYGVKD. The CDR3 sequence: CAISENKGYNEQFF. CDR3 in DNA: TGTGCCATCAGTGAAAATAAAGGGTACAATGAGCAGTTCTTC.

This clonotype has a handful of counts. J is TRBJ2-6 and V is TRBV7-8; D possibly corresponds to TRBD1 (6 bases). The germline gives CDR1 SGHVS, CDR2 FQNEAQ. V lost 5 bases to trimming and J lost 1 base, with 18 bases between them. The length of the CDR3 is 18 residues. For the CDR3, the DNA is TGTGCCAGCAGCCCAAACTGGGGGCAGGTTTCTGGGGCCAACGTCCTGACTTTC. Translation gives CASSPNWGQVSGANVLTF.

The chain uses TRBV12-5 and TRBJ2-2; a possible D gene is TRBD2 (5 bases). This CDR3 has 12 residues. V lost 8 bases to trimming and J lost 6 bases, with 10 bases between them. Germline CDR1 is LGHNT and CDR2 is FRNRAP. CDR3 loop: CASTGMAGELFF. DNA of the CDR3: TGTGCTAGTACCGGGATGGCCGGGGAGCTGTTTTTT.

This chain joins TRBV10-2 and TRBJ2-6; D might be TRBD2 (6 bases). The V end lost 7 bases, the J end lost 1 base, and 20 bases lay between the germline ends. In germline, CDR1 is WSHSY, CDR2 SAAADI. The CDR3 loop spans 18 amino acids. In nucleotides, the CDR3 is TGCGCCAGCACGAGGACTACAGGAGGTACTTCTGGGGCCAACGTCCTGACTTTC. Protein sequence: CASTRTTGGTSGANVLTF.

V is TRBV12-5 and J is TRBJ2-3; 8 positions match TRBD1. The trim removed 10 bases at V and 4 bases at J, leaving 10 bases unmatched. The CDR3 runs 14 residues. CDR1 LGHNT and CDR2 FRNRAP come from the germline V gene. The CDR3 nucleotides are TGTGCTACCGGTCGGGACAGGCGCCCAGATACGCAGTATTTT. It translates to CATGRDRRPDTQYF.

The rearrangement joins TRBV20-1 to TRBJ2-7; 10 positions match TRBD1. The CDR3 loop spans 15 amino acids. Germline V lookup: CDR1 DFQATT, CDR2 SNEGSKA (reference sequence). With V trimmed by 5 bases and J by 5 bases, 12 bases remained unmatched. The CDR3 loop is CSAEGTGEPSNEQYF. The CDR3 nucleotides are TGCAGTGCTGAAGGGACAGGGGAACCCAGCAACGAGCAGTACTTC.

This clonotype was detected only a few times. The DNA for the CDR3 is TGTGCCAGCAGTTTCTCCCTGCGGGGGGGCCGTAATGAGCAGTTCTTC. Encoded protein: CASSFSLRGGRNEQFF. J is TRBJ2-1 and V is TRBV7-2; 9 bases match TRBD2. The ends lost 6 bases at V and 7 bases at J; junction bases unmatched: 13. Germline V gives CDR1 SGHTA, CDR2 FQGNSA. The length of the CDR3 is 16 residues. Complete variable domain (other parts from reference TRBV7-2 and TRBJ2-1): GAGVSQSPSNKVTEKGKDVELRCDPISGHTALYWYRQSLGQGLEFLIYFQGNSAPDKSGLPSDRFSAERTGGSVSTLTIQRTQQEDSAVYLCASSFSLRGGRNEQFFGPGTRLTVL.

This chain joins TRBV7-9 and TRBJ1-5; 8 bases map to TRBD1. CDR3 length: 14 amino acids. Germline V gene sequence: CDR1 SEHNR, CDR2 FQNEAQ (reference sequence). J was trimmed by 8 bases and V by 4 bases; bases with no gene match: 7. The CDR3 DNA reads TGTGCCAGCAGCTCTCGACAGGGGAATAAGCCCCAGCATTTT. Amino acid sequence: CASSSRQGNKPQHF. The entire variable domain, with the rest obtained from reference TRBV7-9 and TRBJ1-5, is as follows: DTGVSQNPRHKITKRGQNVTFRCDPISEHNRLYWYRQTLGQGPEFLTYFQNEAQLEKSRLLSDRFSAERPKGSFSTLEIQRTEQGDSAMYLCASSSRQGNKPQHFGDGTRLSIL.

This CDR3 is CASNPRGAGELFF. Here the CDR3 DNA reads TGTGCCAGCAACCCTAGGGGGGCCGGGGAGCTGTTTTTT. The genes are TRBV12-3 or TRBV12-4 and TRBJ2-2; D may correspond to TRBD1 or TRBD2 (6 bases each). V was shortened by 7 bases and J by 6 bases, with 12 bases between the two germline ends. The CDR3 has 13 amino acids.

This chain uses TRBV7-9 with TRBJ1-2, with D maybe TRBD1 (5 bases). V dropped 5 bases and J dropped 3 bases, with 13 bases sitting between them. Germline-derived CDR1 and CDR2 are SEHNR and FQNEAQ (reference sequence). The length of the CDR3 is 14 residues. CDR3 region: CASSRGEGHYGYTF. CDR3 coding DNA: TGTGCCAGCAGCCGCGGGGAGGGACACTATGGCTACACCTTC.

The rearrangement links TRBV5-1 to TRBJ1-1; no clear D. Germline CDR1 and CDR2: SGHRS and YFSETQ. CDR3 length: 14 amino acids. Trimming cost V 4 bases and J 3 bases, with 13 bases left between them. This CDR3 reads CASSLQYGDTEAFF. CDR3 DNA: TGCGCCAGCAGCCTACAGTATGGGGACACTGAAGCTTTCTTT.

This clonotype was detected only a few times. The chain couples TRBV20-1 to TRBJ2-7; 7 bases are shared with TRBD1. Trimming took 6 bases from V and 4 from J; bases not matched to a gene: 12. The CDR3 consists of 14 residues. Looked up from germline, CDR1 is DFQATT and CDR2 is SNEGSKA (reference sequence). CDR3 nucleotides: TGCAGTGCCAGTACTCCCGGGACAGAATACGAGCAGTACTTC. Translating gives CSASTPGTEYEQYF.

The chain has TRBV7-6 and TRBJ1-3; TRBD1 might be the D (5 bases). Germline V gene data show CDR1 as SGHVS and CDR2 as FNYEAQ. V was shortened by 0 bases and J by 4 bases, with 13 bases between the two germline ends. The CDR3 sequence is 16 residues long. The CDR3 bases are TGTGCCAGCAGCTTAGCAGTCGGGGGAGAGGGAAACACCATATATTTT. Translated, it gives CASSLAVGGEGNTIYF.